This TCR beta chain came from a study of T cells in Graves' hyperthyroidism and ophthalmopathy. Amplified TCR beta CDR3 regions came from RNA transcripts. During a first-round RT-PCR of the TCR CDR3, the HTBI primer set was used. TCRdb processed the multiplex PCR reads anew with MiXCR; each CDR3 protein has one entry. The table lists hundreds of thousands of distinct CDR3 sequences, about 15% of them singletons. Overall study findings and caveats: Before onset, by a median of approximately 6.2 months, the model predicted ophthalmopathy.

V was clipped by 2 bases and J by 6 bases; unmatched bases: 5. The germline gives CDR1 KGHSH, CDR2 LQKENI. The CDR3 runs 16 residues. The table lists this clonotype with many counts. Its target is unknown. Sequenced input: blood. This sequence was found in a woman in her late teens or twenties with Graves' ophthalmopathy. V gene TRBV18 combines with J gene TRBJ2-1; 12 bases match TRBD2. The chain's CDR3 is CASSPRTSGIVNEQFF. For the CDR3, the DNA is TGTGCCAGCTCACCAAGGACTAGCGGGATTGTCAATGAGCAGTTCTTC.